This record covers a single TCR beta chain. Assay runs were performed at deep level. The repertoire was sequenced with immunoSEQ multiplex PCR; TCRdb's copy has only in-frame clones and lacks some. The sample holds approximately 2.3 million clones, roughly 93% seen once. The CDR3 length is 14 residues. V gave up 6 bases and J gave up 5 bases, with 16 bases separating them. CDR1 is MDHEN, CDR2 SYDVKM, per germline. These data are taken from a study of shared clonotypes between healthy human individuals. Overall study context: Each donor had three CD4 naive, three CD4 memory, two CD8 naive and one CD8 memory plate.

This clonotype originated in a man younger than 35 in good health. Some clones in this sample may be carry-over from other donors' samples. Material: naive CD4+ T cells from PBMCs. Subset in this sample: CD45RA+ positively selected. The chain recombines TRBV28 with TRBJ1-2; D might be TRBD1 (5 bases). CDR3 DNA: TGTGCCAGCAGAACAGGCCCTCGGGGGTATGGCTACACCTTC. Translating it yields CASRTGPRGYGYTF.